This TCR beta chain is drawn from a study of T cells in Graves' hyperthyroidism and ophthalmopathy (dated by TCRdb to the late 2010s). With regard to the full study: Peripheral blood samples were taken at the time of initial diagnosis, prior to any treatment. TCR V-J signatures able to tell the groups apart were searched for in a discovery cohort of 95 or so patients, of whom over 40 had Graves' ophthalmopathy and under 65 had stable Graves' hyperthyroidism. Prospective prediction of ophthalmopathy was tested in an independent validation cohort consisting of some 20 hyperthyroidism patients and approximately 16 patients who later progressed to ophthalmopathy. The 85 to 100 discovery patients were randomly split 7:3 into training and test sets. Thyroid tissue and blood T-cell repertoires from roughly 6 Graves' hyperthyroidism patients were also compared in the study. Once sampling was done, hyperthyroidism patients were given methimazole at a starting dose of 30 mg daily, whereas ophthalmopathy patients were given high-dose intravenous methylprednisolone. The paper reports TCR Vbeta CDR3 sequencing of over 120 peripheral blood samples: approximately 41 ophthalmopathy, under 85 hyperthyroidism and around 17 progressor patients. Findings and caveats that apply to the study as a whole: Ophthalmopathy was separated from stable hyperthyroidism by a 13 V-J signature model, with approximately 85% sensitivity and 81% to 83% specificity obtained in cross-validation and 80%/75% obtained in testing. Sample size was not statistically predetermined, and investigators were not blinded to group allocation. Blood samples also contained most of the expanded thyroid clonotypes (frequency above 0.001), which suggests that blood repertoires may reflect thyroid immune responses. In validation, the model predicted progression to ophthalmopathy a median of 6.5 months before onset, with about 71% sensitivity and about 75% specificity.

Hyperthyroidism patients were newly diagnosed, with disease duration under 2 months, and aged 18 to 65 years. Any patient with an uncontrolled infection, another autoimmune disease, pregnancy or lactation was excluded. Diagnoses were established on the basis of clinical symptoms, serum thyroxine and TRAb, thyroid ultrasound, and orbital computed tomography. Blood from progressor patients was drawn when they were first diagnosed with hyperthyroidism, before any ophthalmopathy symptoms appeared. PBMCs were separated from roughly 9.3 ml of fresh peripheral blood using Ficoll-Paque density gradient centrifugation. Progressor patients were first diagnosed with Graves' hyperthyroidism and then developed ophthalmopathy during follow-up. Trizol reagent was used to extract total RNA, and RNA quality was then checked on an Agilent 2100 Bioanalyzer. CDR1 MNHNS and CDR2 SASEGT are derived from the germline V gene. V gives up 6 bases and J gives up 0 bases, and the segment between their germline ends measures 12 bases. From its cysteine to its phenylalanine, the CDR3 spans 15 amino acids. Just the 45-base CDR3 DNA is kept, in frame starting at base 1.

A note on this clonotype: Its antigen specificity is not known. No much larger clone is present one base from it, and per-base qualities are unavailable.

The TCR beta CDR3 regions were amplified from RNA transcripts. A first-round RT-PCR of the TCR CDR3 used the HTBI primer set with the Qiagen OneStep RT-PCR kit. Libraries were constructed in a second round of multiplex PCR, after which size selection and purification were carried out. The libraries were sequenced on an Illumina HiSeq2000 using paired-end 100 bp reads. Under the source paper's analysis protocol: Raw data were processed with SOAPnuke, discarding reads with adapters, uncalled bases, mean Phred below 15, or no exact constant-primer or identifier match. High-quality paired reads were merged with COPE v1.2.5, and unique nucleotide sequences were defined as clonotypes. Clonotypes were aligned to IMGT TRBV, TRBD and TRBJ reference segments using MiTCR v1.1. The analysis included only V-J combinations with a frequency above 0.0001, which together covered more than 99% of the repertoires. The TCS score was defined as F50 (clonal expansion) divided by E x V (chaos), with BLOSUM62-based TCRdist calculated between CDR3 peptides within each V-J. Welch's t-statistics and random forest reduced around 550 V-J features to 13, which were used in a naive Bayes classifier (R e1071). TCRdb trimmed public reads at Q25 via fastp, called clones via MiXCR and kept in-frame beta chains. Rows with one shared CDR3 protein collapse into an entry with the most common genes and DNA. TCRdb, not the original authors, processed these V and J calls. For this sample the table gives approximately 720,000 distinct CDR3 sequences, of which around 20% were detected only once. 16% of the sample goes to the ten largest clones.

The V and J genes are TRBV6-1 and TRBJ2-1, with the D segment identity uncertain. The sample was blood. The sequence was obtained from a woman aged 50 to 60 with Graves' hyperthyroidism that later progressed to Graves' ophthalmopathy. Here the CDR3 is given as CASRPGGVSYNEQFF. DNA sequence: TGTGCCAGCAGACCCGGTGGAGTCTCCTACAATGAGCAGTTCTTC.